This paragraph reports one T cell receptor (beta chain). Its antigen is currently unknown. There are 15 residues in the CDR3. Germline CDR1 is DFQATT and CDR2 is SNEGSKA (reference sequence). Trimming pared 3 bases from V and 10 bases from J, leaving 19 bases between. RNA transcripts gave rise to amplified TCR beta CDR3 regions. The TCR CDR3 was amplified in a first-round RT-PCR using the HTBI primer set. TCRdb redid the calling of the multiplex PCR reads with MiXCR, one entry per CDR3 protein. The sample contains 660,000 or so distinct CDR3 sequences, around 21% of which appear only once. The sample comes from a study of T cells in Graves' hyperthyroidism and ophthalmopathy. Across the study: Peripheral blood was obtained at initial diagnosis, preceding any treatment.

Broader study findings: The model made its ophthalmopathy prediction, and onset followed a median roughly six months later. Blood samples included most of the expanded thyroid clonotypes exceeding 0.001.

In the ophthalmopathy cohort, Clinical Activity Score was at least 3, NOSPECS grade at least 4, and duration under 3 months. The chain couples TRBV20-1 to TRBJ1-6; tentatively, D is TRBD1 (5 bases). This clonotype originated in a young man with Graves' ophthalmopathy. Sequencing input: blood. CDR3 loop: CSASGARVGRSPLHF. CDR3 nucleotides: TGCAGTGCTAGCGGGGCCAGGGTGGGAAGATCACCCCTCCACTTT.